A selection of T cell receptor beta chains follows, all from one sample in a study of blood T cell repertoires in COVID-19. Data came from immunoSEQ multiplex PCR; TCRdb stores just in-frame clones and leaves some out. The data show roughly 190,000 clones, 85% to 90% seen once. The sample comprised PBMCs or T cells enriched from blood (not recorded which). The source is a woman between 35 and 50 years old in a cohort exposed to, infected with or recovered from COVID-19 (not recorded which). CDR3s include the opening cysteine and the closing phenylalanine or tryptophan. The order of the fields is D gene, clone size, V gene, J gene, CDR3 length, CDR3 protein, CDR3 DNA. D genes are given only for firm matches. Expanded clones get a size class; other rows say once, few or many, or leave the size out.

.	.	TRBV5-1	TRBJ1-4	16	CASSAQTGIANEKLFF	TGCGCCAGCAGCGCGCAAACAGGGATAGCTAATGAAAAACTGTTTTTT
TRBD2	.	TRBV19	TRBJ2-5	16	CASSTPGLAEQETQYF	TGTGCCAGTAGTACCCCAGGACTAGCGGAACAAGAGACCCAGTACTTC
TRBD2	.	TRBV4-3	TRBJ2-2	17	CASSQELAGGIIGELFF	TGCGCCAGCAGCCAAGAACTAGCGGGAGGGATCATCGGGGAGCTGTTTTTT
.	.	TRBV7-7	TRBJ2-1	15	CASSPHEGPYNEQFF	TGTGCCAGCAGCCCCCATGAGGGCCCCTACAATGAGCAGTTCTTC
TRBD1	.	TRBV7-4	TRBJ1-1	14	CASSPDRGQTEAFF	TGTGCCAGCAGCCCTGACAGGGGTCAAACTGAAGCTTTCTTT
TRBD2	.	TRBV3-1/TRBV3-2	TRBJ2-1	14	CASSQLAGNNEQFF	TGTGCCAGCAGCCAACTAGCGGGGAACAATGAGCAGTTCTTC
.	.	TRBV6-5	TRBJ1-2	14	CASSYAAEEYGYTF	TGTGCCAGCAGTTACGCCGCTGAAGAGTATGGCTACACCTTC
.	.	TRBV7-8	TRBJ2-7	13	CASSLEQRYEQYF	TGTGCCAGCAGCTTAGAGCAGCGCTACGAGCAGTACTTC
TRBD1	few	TRBV5-4	TRBJ1-1	14	CASSHNRGRTEAFF	TGTGCCAGCAGCCACAACAGGGGGCGTACTGAAGCTTTCTTT
TRBD1	few	TRBV7-9	TRBJ1-1	15	CASSPFGQGNTEAFF	TGTGCCAGCAGCCCCTTCGGACAGGGGAACACTGAAGCTTTCTTT
.	.	TRBV21-1	TRBJ1-2	15	CASSTPGQGFDGYTF	TGTGCCAGCAGCACACCCGGACAGGGCTTCGACGGCTACACCTTC
.	once	TRBV7-2	TRBJ1-2	14	CASSLYGQRGGYTF	TGTGCCAGCAGCTTATACGGTCAGCGGGGTGGCTACACCTTC